The 28 T cell receptor beta chains presented below share a single source sample, sequenced in a study of shared clonotypes between healthy human individuals. Assay: immunoSEQ multiplex PCR; the TCRdb copy retains only in-frame clones and omits some. The sample contains some 1,600,000 clones, around 98% of which appear only once. Sequencing was carried out using naive CD4+ T cells sorted from blood. Subset indicated: CD45RA+ positively selected. Source of these receptors: a man younger than 45 in good health.

This clone was detected only once. The chain uses TRBV19 and TRBJ1-5; TRBD1 might be the D (5 bases). The CDR3 length is 16 residues. Germline V gene lookup returns CDR1 LNHDA and CDR2 SQIVND (reference sequence). V was shortened by 4 bases and J by 0 bases, with 13 bases between the two germline ends. The CDR3 loop reads CASSTRDGHSNQPQHF. In DNA form, the CDR3 reads TGTGCCAGTAGTACCCGGGACGGCCATAGCAATCAGCCCCAGCATTTT.

This rearrangement joins TRBV11-2 to TRBJ1-4, with D possibly matching TRBD1 (5 bases). CDR1 is SGHAT and CDR2 is FQNNGV in the germline V gene. Trimming took off 1 base at V and 8 bases at J, with 17 bases between the two ends. The CDR3 has 16 amino acids. Here the CDR3 reads CASSLASGPRGEKLFF. The CDR3 region has the DNA TGTGCCAGCAGCTTAGCCTCGGGACCACGAGGCGAAAAACTGTTTTTT.

V and J are TRBV7-2 and TRBJ2-5, with 10 positions matching TRBD2. The CDR3 runs to 17 residues. Per germline, CDR1 SGHTA and CDR2 FQGNSA. The V gene end was trimmed by 6 bases and the J gene end by 3 bases; junction bases not matched to a gene: 13. The CDR3 loop reads CASRTRMLAGGEETQYF. Written as DNA, the CDR3 is TGTGCCAGCAGGACACGAATGTTAGCGGGAGGTGAAGAGACCCAGTACTTC.

With regard to this clone: The sample holds other DNA sequences that translate to the same CDR3. The rearrangement joins TRBV9 to TRBJ2-2; D gene unclear. V was shortened by 0 bases and J by 8 bases, with 2 bases between the two germline ends. Germline CDR1 reads SGDLS; CDR2 reads YYNGEE. The CDR3 totals 11 residues. CDR3 loop: CASSVAGELFF. DNA of the CDR3: TGTGCCAGCAGCGTAGCTGGGGAGCTGTTTTTT.

In this sample, this clone turned up once. V usage is TRBV7-9 and J usage is TRBJ2-5; 13 bases are shared with TRBD2. This CDR3 has 17 residues. Germline lookup yields CDR1 SEHNR and CDR2 FQNEAQ (reference sequence). Trimming took 5 bases from V and 5 from J; bases not matched to a gene: 11. CDR3 in amino acids: CASSVGLAGFQPETQYF. CDR3 coding DNA: TGTGCCAGCAGCGTGGGACTAGCGGGATTTCAACCCGAGACCCAGTACTTC.

The chain joins TRBV28 to TRBJ2-7; the D gene is possibly TRBD2 (5 bases). The CDR3 covers 12 residues. Germline assignment: CDR1 MDHEN and CDR2 SYDVKM. The V end was cut by 0 bases, the J end by 5 bases, with 5 bases between. CDR3 nucleotides: TGTGCCAGCAGTTTATGGCGGGACGAGCAGTACTTC. Translating gives CASSLWRDEQYF.

J is TRBJ2-3 and V is TRBV29-1; the D gene is possibly TRBD2 (5 bases). Trimming left V 7 bases short and J 0 bases short, with 11 bases between. The germline CDR1 and CDR2 sequences are SQVTM and ANQGSEA. The CDR3 loop spans 13 amino acids. The CDR3 DNA follows: TGCAGCGGCCAGCGGCAGAGCACAGATACGCAGTATTTT. Its protein product is CSGQRQSTDTQYF.

The J gene is TRBJ1-4, the V gene TRBV27; TRBD1 agrees at 10 bases. The germline V gene has CDR1 MNHEY and CDR2 SMNVEV (reference sequence). J gave up 6 bases and V 4 bases, and 5 bases lay outside the gene matches. The CDR3 runs to 15 residues. The CDR3 DNA follows: TGTGCCAGCAGTTCTCTCGGGACAGGGGATGAAAAACTGTTTTTT. This gives the protein CASSSLGTGDEKLFF.

The V gene is TRBV25-1, the J gene TRBJ2-3, with 7 bases fitting TRBD2. CDR3 length: 15 amino acids. J was trimmed by 0 bases and V by 4 bases; bases with no gene match: 4. Looked up from germline, CDR1 is MGHDK and CDR2 is SYGVNS. The CDR3 loop is CASSVTSVSTDTQYF. CDR3 nucleotide sequence: TGTGCCAGCAGTGTCACTAGCGTTAGCACAGATACGCAGTATTTT.

A remark on this clone: The sample has other DNA sequences that encode this CDR3 too. The V and J genes are TRBV9 and TRBJ2-2, with 14 bases identical to TRBD2. The CDR3 totals 17 residues. The ends lost 0 bases at V and 7 bases at J; junction bases unmatched: 5. The germline V gene encodes CDR1 SGDLS and CDR2 YYNGEE. In DNA form, the CDR3 reads TGTGCCAGCAGCGTAGGACTAGCGGGAGGGCCCCACGGGGAGCTGTTTTTT. Translated, it gives CASSVGLAGGPHGELFF.

This CDR3 is CASSVATRGPQETQYF. CDR3 coding DNA: TGTGCCAGCAGCGTAGCCACCCGAGGACCCCAAGAGACCCAGTACTTC. The chain is built from TRBV9 and TRBJ2-5; D is unresolved. Looked up from germline, CDR1 is SGDLS and CDR2 is YYNGEE. Trimming stripped 0 bases from V and 1 base from J, with 13 bases between. The CDR3 runs 16 residues. The full variable domain, completed using reference TRBV9 and TRBJ2-5, is DSGVTQTPKHLITATGQRVTLRCSPRSGDLSVYWYQQSLDQGLQFLIQYYNGEERAKGNILERFSAQQFPDLHSELNLSSLELGDSALYFCASSVATRGPQETQYFGPGTRLLVL.

This rearrangement joins TRBV2 to TRBJ1-2; 7 bases are shared with TRBD1. Losses at the gene ends were 7 bases for V and 0 bases for J; bases not matched to a gene: 11. This CDR3 comprises 16 residues. Germline values: CDR1 SNHLY, CDR2 FYNNEI. CDR3 nucleotide sequence: TGTGCCAGCAACCCAAGGACAGGCCCAGCTAACTATGGCTACACCTTC. It codes for CASNPRTGPANYGYTF.

This clone occurred once. The chain joins TRBV14 to TRBJ1-1; D unclear. Germline CDR1 reads SGHDN; CDR2 reads FVKESK. Trimming left V 4 bases short and J 2 bases short, with 5 bases between. This CDR3 has 12 residues. The CDR3 DNA reads as TGTGCCAGCAGCCCCGTAAACACTGAAGCTTTCTTT. It is translated as CASSPVNTEAFF.

A single count supports this clone. V is TRBV7-9 and J is TRBJ2-3, with a possible D match to TRBD1 (6 bases). The length of the CDR3 is 12 residues. Trimming pared 4 bases from V and 6 bases from J, leaving 8 bases between. Germline-derived CDR1 and CDR2 are SEHNR and FQNEAQ (reference sequence). CDR3 in amino acids: CASSSTGDTQYF. CDR3 DNA: TGTGCCAGCAGCTCGACAGGCGATACGCAGTATTTT.

V gene TRBV29-1 combines with J gene TRBJ2-2; no reliable D call. The CDR3 contains 12 residues. Trimming removed 2 bases at V and 7 bases at J, with 8 bases between. CDR1 SQVTM and CDR2 ANQGSEA come from the germline V gene. This CDR3 is CSVEPKVGELFF. In DNA form, the CDR3 reads TGCAGCGTTGAACCGAAAGTCGGGGAGCTGTTTTTT.

This chain connects TRBV7-2 to TRBJ2-1; D remains ambiguous. The V gene lost 2 bases and the J gene lost 10 bases, with 21 bases spanning the gap. The CDR3 runs 16 residues. CDR1 SGHTA and CDR2 FQGNSA come from the germline V gene. CDR3 DNA sequence: TGTGCCAGCAGCTTACTTATCGGCCGGCCCTCGATGGAGCAGTTCTTC. It yields the protein CASSLLIGRPSMEQFF.

This sequence joins TRBV6-1 and TRBJ1-1; 12 bases align to TRBD1. V gave up 5 bases and J gave up 6 bases; unmatched junction bases: 1. The germline CDR1 and CDR2 sequences are MNHNS and SASEGT. The CDR3 runs 13 residues. Here the CDR3 reads CASSRDRGPEAFF. CDR3 nucleotide sequence: TGTGCCAGCAGTCGGGACAGGGGGCCTGAAGCTTTCTTT.

The chain recombines TRBV5-5 with TRBJ2-7; D might be TRBD1 (6 bases). CDR1 is SGHKS, CDR2 YYEKEE, per germline (reference sequence). V lost 1 base and J 1 base, leaving 15 bases between the germline ends. The CDR3 extends over 16 amino acids. The CDR3 nucleotides read TGTGCCAGCAGCTTGACCGGGACACCGAATTCCTACGAGCAGTACTTC. Amino acid sequence: CASSLTGTPNSYEQYF.

The chain joins TRBV11-3 to TRBJ2-7; D remains ambiguous. The CDR3 loop spans 13 amino acids. Germline CDR1 SGHNT, CDR2 YENEEA. With 3 bases removed from V and 10 bases from J, the gap between germline ends came to 16 bases. For the CDR3, the DNA is TGTGCCAGCAGCTTGGCAGTAGGGCGGAAACAGTACTTC. As protein: CASSLAVGRKQYF.

The CDR3 loop reads CASSHNLASGRETDTQYF. In nucleotides, the CDR3 is TGTGCCAGCAGCCACAACCTGGCTAGCGGGAGGGAGACAGATACGCAGTATTTT. The chain recombines TRBV7-2 with TRBJ2-3, with 12 bases lining up with TRBD2. The junction had 12 bases not matched to a gene; V was cut back by 5 bases and J by 3 bases. CDR1 and CDR2 from the germline V gene are SGHTA and FQGNSA. There are 18 residues in the CDR3.

V and J are TRBV6-5 and TRBJ2-2; TRBD1 aligns across 7 bases. This CDR3 spans 13 amino acids. With V trimmed by 5 bases and J by 5 bases, 2 bases remained unmatched. Germline V gene data show CDR1 as MNHEY and CDR2 as SVGAGI. CDR3 loop: CASSTDRTGELFF. CDR3 DNA sequence: TGTGCCAGCAGTACGGACAGGACCGGGGAGCTGTTTTTT.

The CDR3 here is CAWRRPGLIYEQYF. The CDR3 DNA sequence: TGTGCCTGGAGGCGACCGGGACTGATCTACGAGCAGTACTTC. V is TRBV30 and J is TRBJ2-7; TRBD2 is a possible D gene (6 bases). The ends were cut back, 3 bases at V and 3 bases at J, with 15 bases in the middle. The CDR3 contains 14 residues. Germline-derived CDR1 and CDR2 are GTSNPN and SVGIG (reference sequence).

The chain is built from TRBV18 and TRBJ2-1; tentatively, D is TRBD2 (5 bases). V was pared by 3 bases and J by 4 bases, with 16 bases between. The V gene's germline CDR1 is KGHSH and CDR2 LQKENI. The CDR3 is made up of 16 amino acids. The DNA of the CDR3 is TGTGCCAGCTCACCTTGGGGAGAGAGAAATTACAATGAGCAGTTCTTC. It specifies CASSPWGERNYNEQFF.

This clone was detected once. The rearrangement links TRBV5-6 to TRBJ2-3, with TRBD1 identical over 9 bases. Looked up from germline, CDR1 is SGHDT and CDR2 is YYEEEE. The CDR3 sequence is 15 residues long. J was trimmed by 4 bases and V by 4 bases; bases with no gene match: 7. CDR3 loop: CASSLQDRGPDTQYF. CDR3 bases: TGTGCCAGCAGCCTTCAGGACAGGGGCCCAGATACGCAGTATTTT. Variable domain in full (rest from reference TRBV5-6 and TRBJ2-3): DAGVTQSPTHLIKTRGQQVTLRCSPKSGHDTVSWYQQALGQGPQFIFQYYEEEERQRGNFPDRFSGHQFPNYSSELNVNALLLGDSALYLCASSLQDRGPDTQYFGPGTRLTVL.

This clone is a singleton in its sample. Its ends do not fully match the called genes, so a read error is possible. V usage is TRBV7-7 and J usage is TRBJ2-3; D possibly corresponds to TRBD2 (6 bases). Per germline, CDR1 SSHAT and CDR2 FNYEAQ (reference sequence). The CDR3 consists of 14 residues. The CDR3 bases are TGTGCCAGCAGCATAGCGGCCGGGGCAGATACGCAGTATTTT. Translating it yields CASSIAAGADTQYF.

V usage is TRBV10-1 and J usage is TRBJ2-7; a weak D match, TRBD2 (5 bases). The germline gives CDR1 WNHNN, CDR2 SYGVQD (reference sequence). Trimming stripped 3 bases from V and 2 bases from J, with 11 bases between. CDR3 length equals 14 residues. The CDR3 here is CASSDEGLPYEQYF. CDR3 nucleotide sequence: TGCGCCAGCAGTGATGAGGGTTTACCCTACGAGCAGTACTTC.

The chain joins TRBV29-1 to TRBJ1-1, with 8 positions matching TRBD1. The junction had 4 bases not matched to a gene; V was cut back by 7 bases and J by 3 bases. The CDR3 covers 12 residues. Germline values: CDR1 SQVTM, CDR2 ANQGSEA. Written as DNA, the CDR3 is TGCAGCGCCGGACAGGGTGACACTGAAGCTTTCTTT. Protein product: CSAGQGDTEAFF.

V usage is TRBV5-4 and J usage is TRBJ2-2, with no clear D. The ends were cut back, 4 bases at V and 6 bases at J, with 7 bases in the middle. Germline assignment: CDR1 SGHNT and CDR2 YYREEE (reference sequence). CDR3 length: 12 amino acids. The DNA for the CDR3 is TGTGCCAGCAGCCCGGACCCCGGGGAGCTGTTTTTT. Encoded protein: CASSPDPGELFF.